A single sample is the source of the 13 T cell receptor beta chains below, sequenced in a study of regulatory T cells in long-lasting Graves disease. Both iRepertoire HTBI primers and Arm-PCR of CDR3 regions were used to build the TCR beta libraries. One entry per CDR3 protein, called by TCRdb with MiXCR from the multiplex PCR reads. The data contain about 450,000 distinct CDR3 sequences, less than 20% of them singletons. As to time point: newly diagnosed GD, antithyroid drugs for less than 3 months. PBMCs provided the RNA from which the TCR library was made. This same sample was also part of a study on T cells in Graves' hyperthyroidism and ophthalmopathy.

The sample was peripheral blood mononuclear cells (PBMCs), taken at new diagnosis, from a patient treated with antithyroid drugs. Receptors originate from a woman in her twenties or thirties with Graves disease.

The CDR3 is CSVAGTGGSGANVLTF. CDR3 sequence (DNA): TGCAGCGTTGCCGGGACAGGGGGCTCTGGGGCCAACGTCCTGACTTTC. The chain links TRBV29-1 to TRBJ2-6; 11 bases align to TRBD1. The CDR3 runs 16 residues. Germline V gives CDR1 SQVTM, CDR2 ANQGSEA. Germline trimming cut 4 bases from V and 0 bases from J; bases unmatched to any gene: 2.

This clonotype was seen ten or more times. This chain links TRBV28 with TRBJ1-5, with D possibly matching TRBD1 (6 bases). V lost 4 bases, J lost 4 bases, and 11 bases lay in between. The CDR3 is 14 residues long. Looked up from germline, CDR1 is MDHEN and CDR2 is SYDVKM. The CDR3 here is CASSSQGQNQPQHF. The CDR3 nucleotides read TGTGCCAGCAGTTCACAGGGACAAAATCAGCCCCAGCATTTT.

The table lists this clonotype with many counts. The chain employs TRBV30 and TRBJ2-5; TRBD1 matches 10 bases. Losses at the gene ends were 5 bases for V and 2 bases for J; bases not matched to a gene: 5. The CDR3 runs 14 residues. Per the germline V gene, CDR1 is GTSNPN and CDR2 is SVGIG (reference sequence). The CDR3 spells CAWLPGQGQETQYF. The CDR3 nucleotides read TGTGCCTGGCTCCCGGGACAGGGGCAAGAGACCCAGTACTTC.

This chain links TRBV14 with TRBJ2-7; D is possibly TRBD1 (5 bases). The germline V gene encodes CDR1 SGHDN and CDR2 FVKESK. Trimming removed 1 base at V and 5 bases at J, with 12 bases between. There are 14 residues in the CDR3. The CDR3 DNA reads TGTGCCAGCAGCCAAGTCAGCCAGGGCGACGAGCAGTACTTC. Translated: CASSQVSQGDEQYF. Variable domain in full (rest from reference TRBV14 and TRBJ2-7): EAGVTQFPSHSVIEKGQTVTLRCDPISGHDNLYWYRRVMGKEIKFLLHFVKESKQDESGMPNNRFLAERTGGTYSTLKVQPAELEDSGVYFCASSQVSQGDEQYFGPGTRLTVT.

This clonotype was observed a few times. The rearrangement joins TRBV19 to TRBJ2-1; TRBD2 matches at 12 bases. V shed 6 bases and J 5 bases; nucleotides not matched to a gene: 11. The germline V gene has CDR1 LNHDA and CDR2 SQIVND (reference sequence). The CDR3 length is 17 residues. CDR3 DNA: TGTGCCAGTAGCACCCGACTAGCGGGAGCGGTTCACAATGAGCAGTTCTTC. It translates to CASSTRLAGAVHNEQFF.

The sample holds many counts of this clonotype. The chain uses TRBV7-2 and TRBJ2-7, with a possible D match to TRBD1 (6 bases). V was clipped by 5 bases and J by 0 bases, with 11 bases between them. Germline CDR1 reads SGHTA; CDR2 reads FQGNSA. The CDR3 consists of 14 residues. Here the CDR3 reads CASSRDRSSYEQYF. The CDR3 bases are TGTGCCAGCAGCCGCGACAGGAGCTCCTACGAGCAGTACTTC. The complete variable domain, with remaining parts taken from reference TRBV7-2 and TRBJ2-7, reads GAGVSQSPSNKVTEKGKDVELRCDPISGHTALYWYRQSLGQGLEFLIYFQGNSAPDKSGLPSDRFSAERTGGSVSTLTIQRTQQEDSAVYLCASSRDRSSYEQYFGPGTRLTVT.

This clonotype has at least ten counts. The chain has TRBV20-1 and TRBJ1-2; D gene ambiguous. CDR1 and CDR2 from the germline V gene are DFQATT and SNEGSKA (reference sequence). This CDR3 contains 10 residues. The germline V and J ends were trimmed by 6 bases and 7 bases, with 9 bases remaining between them. CDR3 nucleotides: TGCAGTGCAAAAGAATCTGGCTACACCTTC. This encodes CSAKESGYTF.

This clonotype was counted ten times or more. The gene calls are TRBV11-2 and TRBJ1-1; possibly TRBD1 for D (5 bases). The V and J ends lost 4 bases and 3 bases respectively, with 15 bases between them. The CDR3 length is 15 residues. Per the germline V gene, CDR1 is SGHAT and CDR2 is FQNNGV. CDR3 bases: TGTGCCAGCAGCTCTAGGGGCCTTATGTACACTGAAGCTTTCTTT. Translating it yields CASSSRGLMYTEAFF.

This clonotype was recorded many times. This chain links TRBV28 with TRBJ1-1, with unresolved D. This CDR3 comprises 12 residues. CDR1 MDHEN and CDR2 SYDVKM come from the germline V gene. V lost 6 bases and J lost 4, with 9 bases in between. The CDR3 DNA reads as TGTGCCAGCAGGCGCTCAGTCACTGAAGCTTTCTTT. Translating it yields CASRRSVTEAFF. Combining the CDR3 with reference TRBV28 and TRBJ1-1 gives the whole variable domain DVKVTQSSRYLVKRTGEKVFLECVQDMDHENMFWYRQDPGLGLRLIYFSYDVKMKEKGDIPEGYSVSREKKERFSLILESASTNQTSMYLCASRRSVTEAFFGQGTRLTVV.

The CDR3 nucleotides are TGCAGTGCCCCAGAGGGGGGAGGGCTCTACAATGAGCAGTTCTTC. Protein product: CSAPEGGGLYNEQFF. This chain connects TRBV20-1 to TRBJ2-1; the D gene is possibly TRBD2 (7 bases). V lost 6 bases to trimming and J lost 3 bases, with 18 bases between them. The CDR3 has 15 residues. CDR1 DFQATT and CDR2 SNEGSKA come from the germline V gene (reference sequence).

This clonotype was seen more than once but under ten times. The chain employs TRBV7-9 and TRBJ1-6, with D hard to call. This CDR3 has 15 residues. The V gene lost 5 bases and the J gene lost 2 bases, with 10 bases spanning the gap. CDR1 is SEHNR, CDR2 FQNEAQ, per germline (reference sequence). CDR3 DNA sequence: TGTGCCAGCAGCCCCGGTAGGGCCTATAATTCACCCCTCCACTTT. This translates into CASSPGRAYNSPLHF. The full variable domain, its missing parts supplied by reference TRBV7-9 and TRBJ1-6, is DTGVSQNPRHKITKRGQNVTFRCDPISEHNRLYWYRQTLGQGPEFLTYFQNEAQLEKSRLLSDRFSAERPKGSFSTLEIQRTEQGDSAMYLCASSPGRAYNSPLHFGNGTRLTVT.

The chain is built from TRBV10-3 and TRBJ1-2; 9 bases match TRBD1. The CDR3 is 16 amino acids. V lost 3 bases and J lost 2; bases outside the gene matches: 7. CDR1 ENHRY and CDR2 SYGVKD come from the germline V gene. CDR3: CAISDGAGTGNYGYTF. The DNA of the CDR3 is TGTGCCATCAGTGATGGGGCAGGGACAGGGAACTATGGCTACACCTTC.

This clonotype came up many times. This chain uses TRBV12-3 or TRBV12-4 with TRBJ2-1; TRBD2 aligns across 9 bases. This CDR3 has 15 amino acids. The V segment lost 4 bases and the J segment 6 bases; nucleotides outside the gene matches: 7. The CDR3 here is CASSSSGIRPNEQFF. The CDR3 DNA sequence: TGTGCCAGCAGTTCTAGCGGGATACGGCCCAATGAGCAGTTCTTC.